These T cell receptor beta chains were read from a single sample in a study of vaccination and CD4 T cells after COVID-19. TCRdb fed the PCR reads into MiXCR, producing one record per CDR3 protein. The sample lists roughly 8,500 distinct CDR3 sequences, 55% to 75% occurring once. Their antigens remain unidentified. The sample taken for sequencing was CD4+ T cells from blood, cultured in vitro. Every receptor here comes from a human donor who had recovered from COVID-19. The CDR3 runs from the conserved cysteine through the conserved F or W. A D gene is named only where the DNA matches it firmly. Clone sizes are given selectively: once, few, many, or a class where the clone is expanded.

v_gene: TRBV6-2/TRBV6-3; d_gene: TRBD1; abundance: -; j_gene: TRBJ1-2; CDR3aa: CASSSSGGFNYGYTF; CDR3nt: TGTGCCAGCAGTTCCTCAGGGGGATTTAACTATGGCTACACCTTC
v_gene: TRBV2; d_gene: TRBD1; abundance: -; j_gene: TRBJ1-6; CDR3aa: CASSGTGNSPLHF; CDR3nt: TGTGCCAGCAGCGGGACAGGGAATTCACCCCTCCACTTT
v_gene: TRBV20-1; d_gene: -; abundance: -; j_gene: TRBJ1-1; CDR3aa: CSARPGGKAAEAFF; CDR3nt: TGCAGTGCTAGACCTGGGGGGAAAGCGGCTGAAGCTTTCTTT
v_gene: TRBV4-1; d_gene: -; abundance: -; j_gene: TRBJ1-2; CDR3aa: CASSQSLGGLIGGYTF; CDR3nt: TGCGCCAGCAGCCAATCCCTGGGGGGGCTTATAGGTGGCTACACCTTC
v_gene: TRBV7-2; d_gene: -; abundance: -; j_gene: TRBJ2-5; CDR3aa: CASSLEGVVETQYF; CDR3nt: TGTGCCAGCAGCTTAGAAGGAGTCGTAGAGACCCAGTACTTC
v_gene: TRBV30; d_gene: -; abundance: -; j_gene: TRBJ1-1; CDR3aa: CAWTQGMNTEAFF; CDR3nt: TGTGCCTGGACGCAGGGCATGAACACTGAAGCTTTCTTT
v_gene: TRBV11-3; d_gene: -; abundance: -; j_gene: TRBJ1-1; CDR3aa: CASSPGGVQGNTEAFF; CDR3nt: TGTGCCAGCAGCCCTGGGGGGGTTCAGGGGAACACTGAAGCTTTCTTT
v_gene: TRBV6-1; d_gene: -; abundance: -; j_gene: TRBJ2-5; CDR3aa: CASSDARESETQYF; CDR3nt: TGTGCCAGCAGTGACGCCAGGGAATCAGAGACCCAGTACTTC
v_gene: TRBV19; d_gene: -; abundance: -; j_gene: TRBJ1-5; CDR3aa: CASSIVRQPQHF; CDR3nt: TGTGCCAGTAGTATCGTACGTCAGCCCCAGCATTTT
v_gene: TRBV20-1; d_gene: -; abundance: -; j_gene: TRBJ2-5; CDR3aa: CSARSGQETQYF; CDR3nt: TGCAGTGCTAGGTCAGGCCAAGAGACCCAGTACTTC
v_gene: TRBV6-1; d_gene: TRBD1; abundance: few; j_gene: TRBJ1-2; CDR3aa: CASGQGANYGYTF; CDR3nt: TGTGCCTCAGGACAGGGGGCTAACTATGGCTACACCTTC
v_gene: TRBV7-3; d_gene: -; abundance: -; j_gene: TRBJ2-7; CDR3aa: CASSWGPLEQYF; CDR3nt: TGTGCCAGCAGCTGGGGACCCCTCGAGCAGTACTTC
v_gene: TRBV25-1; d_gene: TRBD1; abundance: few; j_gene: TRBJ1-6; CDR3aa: CQQGVESNSPLHF; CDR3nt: TGTCAACAGGGGGTTGAGTCGAATTCACCCCTCCACTTT
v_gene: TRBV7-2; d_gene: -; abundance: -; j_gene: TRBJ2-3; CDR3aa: CASSLGQQHSSDTQYF; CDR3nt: TGTGCCAGCAGCTTAGGACAGCAGCACTCCTCGGATACGCAGTATTTT
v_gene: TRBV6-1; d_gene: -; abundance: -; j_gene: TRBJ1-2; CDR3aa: CASGQNYGYTF; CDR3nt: TGTGCCAGTGGACAGAACTATGGCTACACCTTC
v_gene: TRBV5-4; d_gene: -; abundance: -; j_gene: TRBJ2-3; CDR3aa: CASSRQLDTQYF; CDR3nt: TGTGCCAGCAGCCGGCAACTAGATACGCAGTATTTT
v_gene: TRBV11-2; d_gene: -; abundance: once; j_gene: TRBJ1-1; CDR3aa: CASSFGQNMNTEAFF; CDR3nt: TGTGCCAGCAGCTTTGGGCAGAACATGAACACTGAAGCTTTCTTT
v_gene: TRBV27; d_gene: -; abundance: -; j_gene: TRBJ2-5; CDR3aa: CASSPRQGSQETQYF; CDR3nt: TGTGCCAGCAGCCCCCGGCAGGGGAGTCAGGAGACCCAGTACTTC
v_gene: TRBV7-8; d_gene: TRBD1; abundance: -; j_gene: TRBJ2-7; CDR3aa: CASSKSTGALNYEQYF; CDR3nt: TGTGCCAGCAGCAAGAGTACAGGGGCCCTCAACTACGAGCAGTACTTC
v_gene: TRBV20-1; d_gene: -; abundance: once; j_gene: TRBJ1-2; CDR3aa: CSAERPGTNYGYTF; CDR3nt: TGCAGTGCTGAGCGACCCGGGACTAACTATGGCTACACCTTC
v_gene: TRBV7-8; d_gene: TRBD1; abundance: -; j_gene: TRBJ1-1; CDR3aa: CASSLVVADRAAFF; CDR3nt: TGTGCCAGCAGCTTAGTCGTGGCGGACAGGGCGGCTTTCTTT
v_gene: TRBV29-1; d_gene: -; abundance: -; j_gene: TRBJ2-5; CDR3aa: CSVLTSSVGTQYF; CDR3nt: TGCAGCGTGCTCACTAGTTCGGTAGGGACCCAGTACTTC
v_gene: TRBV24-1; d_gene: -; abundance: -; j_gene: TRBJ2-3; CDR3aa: CATRDRLSTDTQYF; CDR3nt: TGTGCCACCAGAGACAGACTTAGCACAGATACGCAGTATTTT
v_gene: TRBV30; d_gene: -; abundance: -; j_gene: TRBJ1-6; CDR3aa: CAWNPGQLNSPLHF; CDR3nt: TGTGCCTGGAACCCCGGACAGCTAAATTCACCCCTCCACTTT
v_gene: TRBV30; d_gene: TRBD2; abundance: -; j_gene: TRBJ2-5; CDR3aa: CACLGGGYTQETQYF; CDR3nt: TGTGCCTGTCTGGGCGGGGGGTATACCCAAGAGACCCAGTACTTC
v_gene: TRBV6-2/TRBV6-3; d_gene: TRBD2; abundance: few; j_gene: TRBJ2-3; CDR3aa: CASSPPGLAGTDTQYF; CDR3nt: TGTGCCAGCAGTCCCCCGGGACTAGCGGGCACAGATACGCAGTATTTT
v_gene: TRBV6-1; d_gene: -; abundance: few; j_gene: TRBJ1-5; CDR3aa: CASSLRRGQPQHF; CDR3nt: TGTGCCAGCAGCTTACGCAGGGGTCAGCCCCAGCATTTT
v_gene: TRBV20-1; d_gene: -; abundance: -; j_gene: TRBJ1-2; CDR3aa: CSARPSMDGYGYTF; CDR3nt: TGCAGTGCTAGACCATCGATGGACGGCTATGGCTACACCTTC
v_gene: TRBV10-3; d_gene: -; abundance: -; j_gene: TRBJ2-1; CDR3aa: CAISDRGEQFF; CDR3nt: TGTGCCATCAGTGACAGGGGAGAGCAGTTCTTC
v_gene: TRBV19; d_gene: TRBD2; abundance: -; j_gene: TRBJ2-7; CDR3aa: CASTVAGERSYEQYF; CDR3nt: TGTGCCAGTACTGTAGCGGGAGAACGCTCCTACGAGCAGTACTTC
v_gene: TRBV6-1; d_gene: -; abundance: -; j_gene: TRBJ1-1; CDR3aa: CASIKRQDQGEAFF; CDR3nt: TGTGCCAGCATCAAGAGACAGGATCAGGGTGAAGCTTTCTTT